Each of the 31 T cell receptor beta chains below was sequenced from the same sample in a study of blood T cell repertoires in COVID-19. Method: immunoSEQ multiplex PCR; TCRdb's copy keeps in-frame clones and lacks some. The sample yields about 230,000 clones, about 85% seen once. Sample: peripheral blood. All receptors derive from a middle-aged man with acute or convalescent COVID-19.

V gene TRBV28 combines with J gene TRBJ2-3; possible D gene TRBD2, 6 bases. This CDR3 is built from 18 residues. Per germline, CDR1 MDHEN and CDR2 SYDVKM. The V gene lost 3 bases and the J gene lost 0 bases, with 19 bases spanning the gap. The CDR3 DNA reads TGTGCCAGCAGTTTGATTTGGGGGGAACAACGTAGCACAGATACGCAGTATTTT. The encoded protein is CASSLIWGEQRSTDTQYF.

The CDR3 here is CAWSEGGRGEKLFF. The CDR3 DNA sequence: TGTGCCTGGAGTGAGGGGGGGCGAGGTGAAAAACTGTTTTTT. The J gene is TRBJ1-4, the V gene TRBV30; a weak D match, TRBD1 (6 bases). The V gene lost 1 base and the J gene lost 7 bases, with 13 bases spanning the gap. The CDR3 length is 14 residues. The germline V gene encodes CDR1 GTSNPN and CDR2 SVGIG (reference sequence).

This clone was found a few times. V is TRBV6-1 and J is TRBJ1-2; D perhaps matches TRBD1 (5 bases). V lost 3 bases, J lost 5 bases, and 13 bases lay in between. Germline loops: CDR1 MNHNS, CDR2 SASEGT. The CDR3 has 14 amino acids. CDR3 protein: CASSEFGGFYGYTF. The CDR3 bases are TGTGCCAGCAGTGAGTTCGGGGGTTTTTATGGCTACACCTTC.

The chain joins TRBV6-2 or TRBV6-3 to TRBJ2-3, with D perhaps TRBD1 (5 bases). V shed 4 bases and J shed 5 bases, with 19 bases lying between them. The germline gives CDR1 MNHEY, CDR2 SVGEGT. This CDR3 is built from 16 residues. DNA of the CDR3: TGTGCCAGCAGTTCCCCGGTTCAAGGGGTGAAAGATACGCAGTATTTT. Its translation is CASSSPVQGVKDTQYF.

The chain joins TRBV11-2 to TRBJ1-1; D possibly corresponds to TRBD1 (5 bases). The germline V gene has CDR1 SGHAT and CDR2 FQNNGV. Between the trimmed V and J ends, which lost 5 bases and 5 bases, there was a span of 12 bases. The CDR3 spans 13 residues. CDR3 nucleotide sequence: TGTGCCAGCAGCGAGCAGGGATTTACTGAAGCTTTCTTT. Translating it yields CASSEQGFTEAFF. The entire variable domain, with the rest obtained from reference TRBV11-2 and TRBJ1-1, is as follows: EAGVAQSPRYKIIEKRQSVAFWCNPISGHATLYWYQQILGQGPKLLIQFQNNGVVDDSQLPKDRFSAERLKGVDSTLKIQPAKLEDSAVYLCASSEQGFTEAFFGQGTRLTVV.

The V call is TRBV7-7, the J call TRBJ2-7; D gene ambiguous. The CDR3 consists of 14 residues. Trimming stripped 1 base from V and 6 bases from J, with 13 bases between. Germline V CDR1 and CDR2: SSHAT, FNYEAQ (reference sequence). Here the CDR3 DNA reads TGTGCCAGCAGCTTAGATGGCACAGCCGGCGAGCAGTACTTC. It codes for CASSLDGTAGEQYF.

The rearrangement uses TRBV11-2 and TRBJ1-2; 8 bases are a match to TRBD1. The germline V gene encodes CDR1 SGHAT and CDR2 FQNNGV. The CDR3 totals 16 residues. V shed 1 base, J shed 0 bases, and the junction held 4 bases outside the gene matches. The CDR3 nucleotides read TGTGCCAGCAGCTTAGTCGGACAGGGCGCTAACTATGGCTACACCTTC. Translating gives CASSLVGQGANYGYTF.

Of note for this clone: Other DNA variants within this sample encode the same CDR3. The V call is TRBV5-1, the J call TRBJ1-3, with 7 bases aligning to TRBD1. This CDR3 is built from 15 residues. From germline, CDR1 is SGHRS and CDR2 YFSETQ. The V gene end was trimmed by 0 bases and the J gene end by 1 base; junction bases not matched to a gene: 1. The CDR3 protein is CASSLEGASGNTIYF. For the CDR3, the DNA is TGCGCCAGCAGCTTGGAGGGGGCGTCTGGAAACACCATATATTTT. Full variable domain (outside the CDR3, taken from reference TRBV5-1 and TRBJ1-3): KAGVTQTPRYLIKTRGQQVTLSCSPISGHRSVSWYQQTPGQGLQFLFEYFSETQRNKGNFPGRFSGRQFSNSRSEMNVSTLELGDSALYLCASSLEGASGNTIYFGEGSWLTVV.

The chain carries TRBV7-9 and TRBJ1-4, with D possibly matching TRBD1 (5 bases). V lost 3 bases, J lost 8 bases, and 13 bases lay in between. The CDR3 is 14 amino acids. Germline CDR1 and CDR2: SEHNR and FQNEAQ (reference sequence). Here the CDR3 DNA reads TGTGCCAGCAGCTTTGCAGGGAAGGAGGAAAAACTGTTTTTT. Encoded protein: CASSFAGKEEKLFF.

This chain links TRBV29-1 with TRBJ1-2, with D perhaps TRBD1 (5 bases). This CDR3 comprises 13 residues. Trimming shortened V by 4 bases and J by 1 base, and 10 bases separated the two germline ends. Germline V gene data show CDR1 as SQVTM and CDR2 as ANQGSEA. CDR3 protein: CSVARGINYGYTF. The DNA of the CDR3 is TGCAGCGTTGCAAGGGGAATTAACTATGGCTACACCTTC.

In nucleotides, the CDR3 is TGTGCCAGCAGCTTTAGCGGGGGGGCCGAAGAGACCCAGTACTTC. As protein: CASSFSGGAEETQYF. This sequence joins TRBV7-2 and TRBJ2-5; TRBD2 matches at 11 bases. The trim removed 3 bases at V and 3 bases at J, leaving 3 bases unmatched. In germline, CDR1 is SGHTA, CDR2 FQGNSA. The CDR3 has 15 residues.

The rearrangement joins TRBV15 to TRBJ1-1; the D is unclear. This CDR3 has 13 amino acids. CDR1 is LNHNV, CDR2 YYDKDF, per germline (reference sequence). Trimming shortened V by 0 bases and J by 11 bases, and 13 bases separated the two germline ends. CDR3 nucleotide sequence: TGTGCCACCAGCAGAGATAGGAGGGAACGGGCTTTCTTT. This codes for CATSRDRRERAFF.

The chain has TRBV6-1 and TRBJ1-2, with 7 nucleotides matching TRBD1. Unmatched junction bases numbered 3, after V lost 0 bases and J lost 5 bases. The length of the CDR3 is 14 residues. Germline V CDR1 and CDR2: MNHNS, SASEGT. The CDR3: CASSEALTGYGYTF. As DNA, the CDR3 is TGTGCCAGCAGTGAAGCCCTGACAGGGTATGGCTACACCTTC.

This sequence joins TRBV5-5 and TRBJ2-6; D remains unclear. Germline V CDR1 and CDR2: SGHKS, YYEKEE (reference sequence). Between the trimmed V and J ends, which lost 4 bases and 4 bases, there was a span of 9 bases. The CDR3 extends over 14 amino acids. CDR3 loop: CASSTSVGANVLTF. Written as DNA, the CDR3 is TGTGCCAGCAGCACATCCGTGGGGGCCAACGTCCTGACTTTC.

The chain couples TRBV5-1 to TRBJ2-6, with D unclear. Germline V gene data show CDR1 as SGHRS and CDR2 as YFSETQ. Trimming cost V 0 bases and J 0 bases, with 4 bases left between them. CDR3 length: 15 amino acids. For the CDR3, the DNA is TGCGCCAGCAGCTTGGGAGACTCTGGGGCCAACGTCCTGACTTTC. Its translation: CASSLGDSGANVLTF.

The V and J genes are TRBV11-2 and TRBJ2-5; D may be TRBD2 (5 bases). The CDR3 is 15 amino acids. V lost 4 bases, J lost 0 bases, and 12 bases lay in between. Germline V lookup: CDR1 SGHAT, CDR2 FQNNGV. CDR3 DNA sequence: TGTGCCAGCAGCTACGGCGGGCGGTACCAAGAGACCCAGTACTTC. Residues: CASSYGGRYQETQYF.

The chain is built from TRBV7-2 and TRBJ1-1; tentative D call: TRBD1 (6 bases). Germline V gene sequence: CDR1 SGHTA, CDR2 FQGNSA. V was cut by 5 bases and J by 4 bases, with 11 bases left in between. The CDR3 length is 13 residues. CDR3 loop: CASSGRGGTEAFF. For the CDR3, the DNA is TGTGCCAGCAGCGGCAGGGGTGGCACTGAAGCTTTCTTT.

V and J are TRBV7-3 and TRBJ2-1; perhaps TRBD2 as D (6 bases). The V end was cut by 5 bases, the J end by 4 bases, with 9 bases between. CDR3 length equals 13 residues. Germline V lookup: CDR1 SGHTA, CDR2 FQGTGA. CDR3 amino acids: CASSGGPYNEQFF. For the CDR3, the DNA is TGTGCCAGCAGCGGAGGGCCGTACAATGAGCAGTTCTTC. Together with reference TRBV7-3 and TRBJ2-1, the CDR3 gives the full variable domain: GAGVSQTPSNKVTEKGKYVELRCDPISGHTALYWYRQSLGQGPEFLIYFQGTGAADDSGLPNDRFFAVRPEGSVSTLKIQRTERGDSAVYLCASSGGPYNEQFFGPGTRLTVL.

This chain connects TRBV18 to TRBJ1-1; 8 nucleotides match TRBD1. V shed 5 bases and J 5 bases; nucleotides not matched to a gene: 4. The CDR3 extends over 13 amino acids. Germline V CDR1 and CDR2: KGHSH, LQKENI. CDR3 amino acids: CASSGQGETEAFF. DNA of the CDR3: TGTGCCAGCTCAGGACAGGGTGAGACTGAAGCTTTCTTT.

In nucleotides, the CDR3 is TGTGCCAGCAGCCCACAAGGGACAGGGAGCGGCGGTGAGCAGTTCTTC. This translates into CASSPQGTGSGGEQFF. The chain has TRBV7-3 and TRBJ2-1, with 9 positions matching TRBD1. Germline CDR1 SGHTA, CDR2 FQGTGA. Germline trimming cut 5 bases from V and 9 bases from J; bases unmatched to any gene: 14. The length of the CDR3 is 16 residues.

The rearrangement links TRBV7-2 to TRBJ2-2; 7 nucleotides agree with TRBD2. CDR3 length equals 15 residues. CDR1 and CDR2 (germline): SGHTA, FQGNSA. With 5 bases clipped from V and 2 bases from J, the junction kept 5 bases outside the gene matches. CDR3 residues: CASSLQRGNTGELFF. The CDR3 DNA is TGTGCCAGCAGCCTTCAGCGGGGAAACACCGGGGAGCTGTTTTTT.

V usage is TRBV9 and J usage is TRBJ1-5; D is perhaps TRBD1 (5 bases). The length of the CDR3 is 15 residues. Between the trimmed V and J ends, which lost 1 base and 2 bases, there was a span of 10 bases. Germline CDR1 and CDR2: SGDLS and YYNGEE. CDR3 sequence reads: CASSVSTGGNQPQHF. The CDR3 nucleotides are TGTGCCAGCAGCGTATCGACGGGGGGCAATCAGCCCCAGCATTTT.

This clone has only one observation. The genes are TRBV7-9 and TRBJ1-6, with D possibly being TRBD1 (6 bases). The CDR3 spans 14 residues. The germline gives CDR1 SEHNR, CDR2 FQNEAQ (reference sequence). Trimming took off 5 bases at V and 9 bases at J, with 14 bases between the two ends. CDR3 loop: CASSHTGPGSPLHF. The CDR3, as DNA: TGTGCCAGCAGCCATACAGGGCCGGGTTCACCCCTCCACTTT.

A single count supports this clone. The chain employs TRBV30 and TRBJ1-2; possible D gene TRBD1, 5 bases. The V and J ends lost 5 bases and 7 bases respectively, with 17 bases between them. The CDR3 runs to 13 residues. The germline gives CDR1 GTSNPN, CDR2 SVGIG (reference sequence). CDR3 loop: CAWAGVRGTGYTF. The DNA of the CDR3 is TGTGCCTGGGCCGGGGTTCGGGGGACTGGCTACACCTTC.

This clone was detected a few times. The J gene is TRBJ1-4, the V gene TRBV6-1; D gene ambiguous. Germline values: CDR1 MNHNS, CDR2 SASEGT. CDR3 length equals 13 residues. Trimming removed 3 bases at V and 7 bases at J, with 9 bases between. The CDR3 here is CASSDQAGEKLFF. The CDR3 nucleotides are TGTGCCAGCAGTGACCAGGCCGGTGAAAAACTGTTTTTT.

This clone was recorded a few times. The chain employs TRBV18 and TRBJ1-1, with D possibly matching TRBD1 (5 bases). CDR1 KGHSH and CDR2 LQKENI come from the germline V gene. V lost 2 bases and J 8 bases, leaving 12 bases between the germline ends. The CDR3 contains 13 residues. CDR3 in amino acids: CASSPKLRTEAFF. The CDR3 bases are TGTGCCAGCTCACCAAAATTAAGGACAGAAGCTTTCTTT.

The chain is built from TRBV28 and TRBJ1-1; a possible D gene is TRBD1 (6 bases). The V gene's germline CDR1 is MDHEN and CDR2 SYDVKM. The CDR3 has 15 residues. V lost 4 bases and J 1 base, leaving 13 bases between the germline ends. CDR3 coding DNA: TGTGCCAGCAGTTCGACCGGGACACAGAACACTGAAGCTTTCTTT. Encoded protein: CASSSTGTQNTEAFF.

This chain uses TRBV28 with TRBJ1-5, with a weak D call TRBD1 (5 bases). The V gene lost 5 bases and the J gene lost 5 bases, with 13 bases spanning the gap. CDR3 length: 14 residues. Germline V gene sequence: CDR1 MDHEN, CDR2 SYDVKM. CDR3 in DNA: TGTGCCAGCAGTACCCAGGGTACTTATCAGCCCCAGCATTTT. Amino acids: CASSTQGTYQPQHF.

The chain recombines TRBV19 with TRBJ2-3; tentative D call: TRBD2 (5 bases). CDR3 size: 17 residues. V dropped 2 bases and J dropped 0 bases, with 15 bases sitting between them. Germline CDR1 and CDR2: LNHDA and SQIVND (reference sequence). CDR3 sequence (DNA): TGTGCCAGTAGTATAATCTATCTAGCAGCTAGCACAGATACGCAGTATTTT. It translates to CASSIIYLAASTDTQYF.

V is TRBV3-1 (or the pseudogene TRBV3-2) and J is TRBJ1-3; D is possibly TRBD1 (5 bases). CDR1 and CDR2 from the germline V gene are LGHDT and YNNKEL (reference sequence). V was cut by 1 base and J by 0 bases, with 13 bases left in between. The CDR3 has 17 residues. The CDR3 spells CASSQVRGVNSGNTIYF. The CDR3 nucleotides read TGTGCCAGCAGCCAAGTTCGGGGGGTCAACTCTGGAAACACCATATATTTT.

This clone occurred once. Within the sample, other DNA sequences also encode this same CDR3. The chain links TRBV24-1 to TRBJ2-2; 7 positions match TRBD1. The CDR3 is 14 amino acids. Germline assignment: CDR1 KGHDR and CDR2 SFDVKD. J gave up 4 bases and V 3 bases, and 1 base lay outside the gene matches. CDR3 region: CATSDRGRTGELFF. CDR3 in DNA: TGTGCCACCAGTGATAGGGGGCGCACCGGGGAGCTGTTTTTT.